A selection of T cell receptor beta chains follows, all from one sample in a study of vaccination effects on CD4 cells after COVID-19. Some clones are missing from TCRdb's copy, which holds only in-frame ones; the method was immunoSEQ multiplex PCR. Among about 45,000 clones, under 80% were seen once, and the ten largest hold roughly 30%. No cognate antigen is known for these TCRs. The sample was CD4+ T cells from PBMCs cultured with a peptide pool, taken before COVID-19 vaccination. The origin of the receptors is a human donor who had a prior SARS-CoV-2 infection. CDR3s include the opening cysteine and the closing phenylalanine or tryptophan. The D gene is left open where the match is weak. Clone size, where shown, is once, few, many, or a class for clones that have expanded.

J: TRBJ2-1
D: TRBD2
size: -
V: TRBV7-7
CDR3: CASSLGLAGESEQFF
DNA: TGTGCTAGCAGCTTAGGACTAGCGGGAGAGTCTGAGCAGTTCTTC

J: TRBJ2-3
D: -
size: -
V: TRBV7-9
CDR3: CASSPLPQNPTDTQYF
DNA: TGTGCCAGCAGCCCCCTACCTCAGAACCCCACAGATACGCAGTATTTT

J: TRBJ1-5
D: -
size: -
V: TRBV7-8
CDR3: CASSLSGGTGNQPQHF
DNA: TGTGCCAGCAGCCTGTCGGGAGGTACTGGGAATCAGCCCCAGCATTTT

J: TRBJ1-6
D: -
size: -
V: TRBV29-1
CDR3: CSGGDGDSPLHF
DNA: TGCAGCGGTGGGGACGGAGATTCACCCCTCCACTTT

J: TRBJ1-2
D: TRBD1
size: -
V: TRBV9
CDR3: CASSLEDRGSYGYTF
DNA: TGTGCCAGCAGCCTCGAAGACAGGGGAAGCTATGGCTACACCTTC

J: TRBJ1-2
D: TRBD1
size: -
V: TRBV5-6
CDR3: CASSSRGQPNYGYTF
DNA: TGTGCCAGCAGCTCTCGGGGACAGCCTAACTATGGCTACACCTTC

J: TRBJ1-1
D: -
size: -
V: TRBV5-1
CDR3: CASTSSAGWDTEAFF
DNA: TGCGCCAGCACGTCATCGGCCGGTTGGGACACTGAAGCTTTCTTT

J: TRBJ2-5
D: TRBD1
size: -
V: TRBV2
CDR3: CATTGQGSSETQYF
DNA: TGTGCCACCACAGGACAGGGGTCGTCAGAGACCCAGTACTTC

J: TRBJ1-6
D: -
size: -
V: TRBV4-1
CDR3: CASSLLGRGGRSPLHF
DNA: TGCGCCAGCAGCCTCCTAGGGCGGGGAGGGCGTTCACCCCTCCACTTT

J: TRBJ2-7
D: -
size: -
V: TRBV5-6
CDR3: CASSLRRLYEQYF
DNA: TGTGCCAGCAGCTTGCGGCGGCTCTACGAGCAGTACTTC

J: TRBJ2-3
D: -
size: -
V: TRBV11-3
CDR3: CASSLRDTWDTDTQYF
DNA: TGTGCCAGCAGCTTACGGGACACCTGGGACACAGATACGCAGTATTTT

J: TRBJ1-2
D: -
size: -
V: TRBV6-6
CDR3: CASSDRTAGYGYTF
DNA: TGTGCCAGCAGTGACAGGACTGCGGGCTATGGCTACACCTTC

J: TRBJ2-1
D: TRBD1
size: -
V: TRBV5-5
CDR3: CASSRADRAGEQFF
DNA: TGTGCCAGCAGCCGGGCGGACAGGGCCGGTGAGCAGTTCTTC

J: TRBJ1-1
D: -
size: -
V: TRBV15
CDR3: CATSRGPARTEAFF
DNA: TGTGCCACCAGCAGAGGTCCCGCGCGCACTGAAGCTTTCTTT

J: TRBJ2-2
D: -
size: few
V: TRBV7-6
CDR3: CASSLQQGRLPGELFF
DNA: TGTGCCAGCAGCTTACAACAGGGTCGCCTCCCCGGGGAGCTGTTTTTT

J: TRBJ1-1
D: -
size: -
V: TRBV6-6
CDR3: CASSYSGENTEAFF
DNA: TGTGCCAGCAGTTACTCCGGAGAGAACACTGAAGCTTTCTTT

J: TRBJ1-4
D: -
size: -
V: TRBV5-1
CDR3: CASRQHAGLNEKLFF
DNA: TGCGCCAGCAGACAACACGCTGGGCTCAATGAAAAACTGTTTTTT

J: TRBJ1-2
D: -
size: -
V: TRBV3-1/TRBV3-2
CDR3: CASSQASAGYTF
DNA: TGTGCCAGCAGCCAAGCGAGTGCGGGCTACACCTTC

J: TRBJ1-1
D: -
size: -
V: TRBV6-2/TRBV6-3
CDR3: CASSSRDLMNTEAFF
DNA: TGTGCCAGCAGTTCTCGGGACCTTATGAACACTGAAGCTTTCTTT

J: TRBJ2-5
D: -
size: -
V: TRBV3-1/TRBV3-2
CDR3: CASNRMGERETQYF
DNA: TGTGCCAGCAACAGGATGGGGGAGCGGGAGACCCAGTACTTC

J: TRBJ2-5
D: -
size: once
V: TRBV6-5
CDR3: CASSSGYSLETQYF
DNA: TGTGCCAGCAGCTCTGGCTACTCACTAGAGACCCAGTACTTC

J: TRBJ2-7
D: TRBD2
size: -
V: TRBV24-1
CDR3: CATSDSGTSGREQYF
DNA: TGTGCCACCAGTGACTCCGGGACTAGCGGAAGGGAGCAGTACTTC

J: TRBJ1-2
D: -
size: -
V: TRBV2
CDR3: CASSEDGGYGYTF
DNA: TGTGCCAGCAGTGAAGATGGGGGCTATGGCTACACCTTC

J: TRBJ2-3
D: -
size: many
V: TRBV20-1
CDR3: CSAGYVDTQYF
DNA: TGCAGTGCCGGTTATGTCGATACGCAGTATTTT